The following is a T cell receptor beta chain sequence with its context. Its target is not known. These data originate in a study of shared clonotypes between healthy human individuals. CD8 cells classed as naive were CD45RO-negative and positively selected for CCR7, excluding terminally differentiated effector memory CD45RA+ cells. Germline CDR1 SGHRS, CDR2 YFSETQ. V lost 0 bases and J lost 4; bases outside the gene matches: 4. This CDR3 is built from 15 residues. Measured with immunoSEQ multiplex PCR; TCRdb has only the in-frame clones, and not every one. The sample has 1.5 million to 2.5 million clones, 85% to 95% seen once. Overall study results and limits: About 5% of naive CD4 clonotypes were shared across a few donors. Blood was the sole source, and tissue repertoires probably differ.

The chain has TRBV5-1 and TRBJ2-1, with 7 positions matching TRBD2. Specimen: naive CD8+ T cells sorted from blood. This TCR came from a man aged 18 to 29 in good health. CDR3 protein: CASSLDGTTYNEQFF. For the CDR3, the DNA is TGCGCCAGCAGCTTGGATGGGACTACATACAATGAGCAGTTCTTC.